The following is a TCR beta chain sequence with its context. The ends lost 5 bases at V and 1 base at J; junction bases unmatched: 4. This CDR3 contains 15 residues. CDR1 is SEHNR and CDR2 is FQNEAQ in the germline V gene (reference sequence). Sequencing used immunoSEQ multiplex PCR; TCRdb keeps in-frame clones, though not all of them. The table shows 150,000 to 200,000 clones, with 80% to 90% occurring only once. The data are from a study of blood T cell repertoires in COVID-19. Turning to the study itself: Specimens from acute and convalescent COVID-19 originated in the United States, Italy and Spain. T cells, B-cell-depleted T cells, or PBMCs provided the cDNA or gDNA that served as material.

This sequence joins TRBV7-9 and TRBJ1-1, with 10 positions matching TRBD1. The clonotype comes from a woman in her fifties or sixties with COVID-19, enrolled during active disease. What was sequenced was peripheral blood. The CDR3 DNA sequence: TGTGCCAGCAGCCCCAGACAGGGGGCGAACACTGAAGCTTTCTTT. This gives the protein CASSPRQGANTEAFF.